These T cell receptor beta chains were read from a single sample in a study of cytomegalovirus exposure and HLA in healthy donors. Assay used: immunoSEQ multiplex PCR; TCRdb lists only in-frame clones, some missing. The sample includes about 56,000 clones, 90% to 96% of them seen just once. Material: PBMCs. The receptors were sampled from a woman between 18 and 29 years old in good health and CMV-seronegative. Each CDR3 is given with its conserved first and last residue. Each record gives: J gene, D gene, V gene, clone size, CDR3 protein, CDR3 DNA. The D gene is left open where the match is weak. Part of the rows lack a size; the others show once, few, many or a class for expanded clones.

>TRBJ1-2|TRBD1|TRBV28|.
CASSSPGTGWYGYTF
TGTGCCAGCAGTTCACCCGGGACAGGGTGGTATGGCTACACCTTC
>TRBJ2-1|TRBD1|TRBV28|.
CASSFVPGQGGPQQFF
TGTGCCAGCAGTTTTGTACCGGGACAGGGGGGCCCCCAGCAGTTCTTC
>TRBJ2-2|TRBD1|TRBV10-3|.
CAISGQGHTGELFF
TGTGCCATCAGTGGACAGGGTCACACCGGGGAGCTGTTTTTT
>TRBJ2-1|.|TRBV4-1|.
CASSHPLAGPIEQFF
TGCGCCAGCAGCCACCCACTAGCAGGGCCCATTGAGCAGTTCTTC
>TRBJ1-2|.|TRBV25-1|.
CASTQGGVGYTF
TGTGCCAGCACCCAAGGGGGGGTTGGCTACACCTTC
>TRBJ1-2|TRBD1|TRBV7-9|.
CASSLGAGAGGPDYGYTF
TGTGCCAGCAGCTTAGGGGCTGGGGCAGGGGGGCCGGACTATGGCTACACCTTC
>TRBJ2-3|.|TRBV10-3|.
CAISGESTDTQYF
TGTGCCATCAGTGGGGAGAGCACAGATACGCAGTATTTT
>TRBJ2-7|.|TRBV7-9|.
CASSRRGAYEQYF
TGTGCCAGCAGCCGGCGGGGAGCCTACGAGCAGTACTTC
>TRBJ1-1|.|TRBV7-2|.
CASSLRQNTEAFF
TGTGCCAGCAGCTTGCGGCAAAACACTGAAGCTTTCTTT
>TRBJ2-3|.|TRBV6-1|.
CASSEEGGGTDTQYF
TGTGCCAGCAGTGAAGAGGGGGGGGGCACAGATACGCAGTATTTT
>TRBJ2-7|TRBD1|TRBV18|.
CASSPGQGSYEQYF
TGTGCCAGCTCACCGGGACAGGGGTCCTACGAGCAGTACTTC
>TRBJ2-1|.|TRBV7-8|.
CASSLRVSYNEQFF
TGTGCCAGCAGCTTGCGGGTTTCCTACAATGAGCAGTTCTTC
>TRBJ2-1|.|TRBV27|.
CASSPGGGQGHDEQFF
TGTGCCAGCAGCCCGGGAGGGGGCCAGGGTCACGATGAGCAGTTCTTC
>TRBJ2-7|TRBD2|TRBV6-1|.
CASSRTSGRGYEQYF
TGTGCCAGCAGTAGGACTAGCGGGAGAGGCTACGAGCAGTACTTC
>TRBJ2-7|TRBD2|TRBV5-1|.
CASSTPGGGPGEQYF
TGCGCCAGCAGCACCCCCGGGGGGGGACCTGGCGAGCAGTACTTC
>TRBJ2-6|.|TRBV19|.
CASTTGYSGANVLTF
TGTGCCAGTACCACAGGCTACTCTGGGGCCAACGTCCTGACTTTC
>TRBJ1-5|TRBD1|TRBV6-5|.
CAGGQGGNQPQHF
TGTGCGGGTGGGCAGGGGGGTAATCAGCCCCAGCATTTT
>TRBJ1-1|TRBD1|TRBV5-4|.
CASSPRTGLMNTEAFF
TGTGCCAGCAGCCCTAGGACAGGCCTCATGAACACTGAAGCTTTCTTT
>TRBJ1-4|.|TRBV4-3|once
CASSQDPGLGEKLFF
TGCGCCAGCAGCCAAGATCCGGGTCTCGGTGAAAAACTGTTTTTT
>TRBJ2-5|TRBD2|TRBV5-5|.
CASRGLAAQETQYF
TGTGCCAGCAGGGGACTAGCGGCCCAAGAGACCCAGTACTTC
>TRBJ2-3|TRBD1|TRBV7-8|.
CASSLDHRDRGDTQYF
TGTGCCAGCAGCTTAGACCACCGAGACAGGGGAGATACGCAGTATTTT
>TRBJ2-3|TRBD2|TRBV28|.
CASNELAGGPADTQYF
TGTGCCAGCAACGAACTAGCGGGAGGGCCCGCAGATACGCAGTATTTT
>TRBJ1-2|.|TRBV27|.
CASRGTLAGGYTF
TGTGCCAGCAGGGGCACCCTAGCTGGGGGCTACACCTTC
>TRBJ1-1|TRBD1|TRBV5-1|.
CASSPGQGQEAFF
TGCGCCAGCAGCCCCGGACAGGGACAGGAAGCTTTCTTT
>TRBJ1-5|.|TRBV7-9|.
CASNEGEGQPQHF
TGTGCCAGCAACGAGGGAGAGGGACAGCCCCAGCATTTT
>TRBJ2-5|.|TRBV11-3|.
CASSLGRETQYF
TGTGCCAGCAGCTTAGGCAGGGAGACCCAGTACTTC
>TRBJ2-5|TRBD2|TRBV11-3|.
CASSLNPPGGSGVGETQYF
TGTGCCAGCAGCTTAAACCCCCCGGGCGGGAGCGGGGTTGGGGAGACCCAGTACTTC
>TRBJ2-7|.|TRBV7-9|.
CASSLRGGGPYEQYF
TGTGCCAGCAGCTTAAGGGGCGGGGGCCCCTACGAGCAGTACTTC
>TRBJ2-3|.|TRBV11-2|.
CASSLDLGPTKTDTQYF
TGTGCCAGCAGCTTAGATCTGGGGCCCACCAAAACAGATACGCAGTATTTT
>TRBJ2-2|TRBD1|TRBV6-4|.
CASSDSAGGVTGELFF
TGTGCCAGCAGTGACTCGGCAGGGGGTGTCACCGGGGAGCTGTTTTTT
>TRBJ2-1|.|TRBV19|.
CASMRAEGYSYNEQFF
TGTGCCAGTATGCGGGCCGAGGGCTACTCCTACAATGAGCAGTTCTTC
>TRBJ2-3|TRBD2|TRBV11-2|.
CASSLGGAGRTDTQYF
TGTGCCAGCAGCTTAGGGGGAGCGGGACGCACAGATACGCAGTATTTT